The TCR beta chain under discussion was sequenced for a study of shared clonotypes between healthy human individuals. CD4+ cells were split into CD45RA+ naive and CD45RA-negative memory subsets. About this clone: Antigen: not known.

Study-wide points: Non-shared clonotypes were found to have lower generation probabilities than the clonotypes that were shared by all four of the sorted-subset donors.

Researchers divided each subset's genomic DNA evenly across several immunoSEQ plates. Each replicate PCR on the sorted subsets used 150 to 200 ng DNA (around 30,000 T cell genomes). Profiled with immunoSEQ multiplex PCR; TCRdb holds only in-frame clones, not every one. Found here are over 1.5 million clones, 95% to 99% of them singletons; the top ten hold roughly 0.42%. The germline CDR1 and CDR2 sequences are ENHRY and SYGVKD. This CDR3 has 15 amino acids. The V and J ends lost 4 bases and 0 bases respectively, with 11 bases between them. The J gene is TRBJ2-3, the V gene TRBV10-3; the D is unclear. The sequenced material came from naive CD4+ T cells sorted from blood. The subset is: CD45RA+ positively selected. The source is a man aged 30 to 39 in good health. CDR3 region: CAISGGGASTDTQYF. In nucleotides, the CDR3 is TGTGCCATCAGTGGCGGCGGTGCTAGCACAGATACGCAGTATTTT.